This T cell receptor (beta chain) comes out of a study of graft-versus-host responses after intestinal transplantation. About the study: Uniformly, recipients were administered anti-thymocyte globulin induction with subsequent tacrolimus and steroids for around three years.

With respect to this clone: Its antigen remains unknown.

Profiled with immunoSEQ multiplex PCR; TCRdb holds only in-frame clones, not every one. The table records 130,000 to 150,000 clones, nearly 95% of them present only once. The length of the CDR3 is 17 residues. V lost 1 base, J lost 0 bases, and 6 bases stayed unmatched. The germline V gene encodes CDR1 MDHEN and CDR2 SYDVKM. This sample comprised unstimulated CD4+ T cells sorted from spleen or lymph node cells, obtained before intestinal transplant. The receptor's source is a human donor who received an intestinal transplant. The chain joins TRBV28 to TRBJ2-1, with 7 nucleotides matching TRBD2. The CDR3 DNA sequence: TGTGCCAGCAGTTTATCCGGTGGCGGGAGCTCCTACAATGAGCAGTTCTTC. The encoded protein is CASSLSGGGSSYNEQFF.